Listed below are T cell receptor beta chains from one sample, sequenced in a study of regulatory T cells in long-lasting Graves disease. TCRdb redid the calling of the multiplex PCR reads with MiXCR, one entry per CDR3 protein. The sample records 300,000 to 400,000 distinct CDR3 sequences, over 15% being singletons. The same data also contributed to another study, on T cells in Graves' hyperthyroidism and ophthalmopathy.

The specimen was peripheral blood mononuclear cells (PBMCs), collected at new diagnosis, from a patient treated with antithyroid drugs. These receptor sequences come from a man aged 40-49 years with Graves disease. The CDR3 runs from the conserved cysteine through the conserved F or W. D genes are given only for firm matches. The size field is filled for only some rows; it gives once, few, many or a size class.

CDR3aa	CDR3nt	d_gene	abundance	v_gene	j_gene
CASSWTSGVGNEQFF	TGTGCCAGCAGCTGGACTAGCGGGGTGGGGAATGAGCAGTTCTTC	TRBD2	many	TRBV7-2	TRBJ2-1
CASSLVPGLASPLHF	TGCGCCAGCAGCTTGGTCCCCGGACTGGCTTCACCCCTCCACTTT	NA	NA	TRBV5-1	TRBJ1-6
CASSVAGTTDTQYF	TGTGCCAGCAGCGTAGCGGGGACCACAGATACGCAGTATTTT	TRBD2	many	TRBV28	TRBJ2-3
CASRAGLAVYNEQFF	TGCGCCAGCAGGGCGGGACTAGCGGTCTACAATGAGCAGTTCTTC	TRBD2	NA	TRBV11-3	TRBJ2-1
CASSLALGGSYEQYF	TGCGCCAGCAGCTTGGCCCTCGGGGGATCCTACGAGCAGTACTTC	NA	many	TRBV5-1	TRBJ2-7
CATSVSPGQGLYEQFF	TGTGCCACCAGTGTCAGCCCGGGACAGGGTCTTTATGAGCAGTTCTTC	TRBD1	NA	TRBV24-1	TRBJ2-1
CAISPGQGRDTQYF	TGTGCCATCAGTCCGGGACAGGGGAGAGATACGCAGTATTTT	TRBD1	NA	TRBV10-3	TRBJ2-3
CASSEGSSYNSPPHF	TGTGCCAGCAGTGAGGGGAGCTCCTATAATTCACCCCCCCACTTT	NA	few	TRBV12-3/TRBV12-4	TRBJ1-6
CSAWGGDLGYEQYF	TGCAGTGCTTGGGGGGGGGACCTAGGCTACGAGCAGTACTTC	TRBD2	many	TRBV20-1	TRBJ2-7
CASSVEGSGGQETQYF	TGTGCCAGCAGCGTAGAGGGTAGCGGGGGCCAAGAGACCCAGTACTTC	TRBD2	few	TRBV9	TRBJ2-5
CASSFDGNTDTQYF	TGTGCCAGCAGCTTCGACGGCAACACAGATACGCAGTATTTT	NA	many	TRBV7-2	TRBJ2-3
CSATDRGTDTQYF	TGCAGTGCTACAGACAGGGGCACAGATACGCAGTATTTT	TRBD1	many	TRBV20-1	TRBJ2-3
CAIRGDTSSGNTIYF	TGTGCCATCAGGGGTGACACGAGCTCTGGAAACACCATATATTTT	NA	many	TRBV10-3	TRBJ1-3
CASSLMKAANSPLHF	TGTGCCAGCAGCCTGATGAAGGCGGCCAATTCACCCCTCCACTTT	NA	few	TRBV7-2	TRBJ1-6
CASSLRFTSSYEQYF	TGTGCCAGCAGTCTGAGATTCACCTCCTCCTACGAGCAGTACTTC	NA	many	TRBV5-6	TRBJ2-7
CASSEVRTDTQYF	TGTGCCAGCAGTGAAGTGCGAACAGATACGCAGTATTTT	NA	NA	TRBV2	TRBJ2-3
CSARLAGVHTGELFF	TGCAGTGCTCGGCTAGCGGGGGTACACACCGGGGAGCTGTTTTTT	TRBD2	NA	TRBV20-1	TRBJ2-2
CASSLDGGASGDTQYF	TGTGCCAGCAGCTTGGACGGGGGGGCCAGCGGAGATACGCAGTATTTT	TRBD2	many	TRBV5-1	TRBJ2-3
CASSPQGNVMNTQYF	TGTGCCAGCAGCCCTCAGGGAAATGTTATGAATACGCAGTATTTT	NA	many	TRBV7-9	TRBJ2-3
CATSDLHGGSYNEQFF	TGTGCCACCAGTGATTTGCATGGGGGATCCTACAATGAGCAGTTCTTC	NA	many	TRBV24-1	TRBJ2-1
CASRRTVNSNQPQHF	TGTGCCAGCAGACGGACAGTTAATAGCAATCAGCCCCAGCATTTT	NA	many	TRBV27	TRBJ1-5
CASTTRTAPGQPQHF	TGTGCCAGCACGACGAGGACAGCCCCCGGTCAGCCCCAGCATTTT	NA	many	TRBV2	TRBJ1-5
CASSVQQQGEETQYF	TGTGCCAGCAGCGTACAACAACAGGGGGAGGAGACCCAGTACTTC	TRBD1	many	TRBV5-5	TRBJ2-5
CASSHGPGGLNSPLHF	TGTGCCAGCAGCCATGGACCGGGGGGGCTGAATTCACCCCTCCACTTT	NA	NA	TRBV3-1	TRBJ1-6
CASSPAGGVQGTQHF	TGCGCCAGCAGCCCCGCGGGGGGCGTTCAGGGGACCCAGCATTTT	NA	NA	TRBV5-1	TRBJ1-5
CASSGNGGVQETQYF	TGCGCCAGCAGTGGTAACGGCGGTGTTCAAGAGACCCAGTACTTC	NA	few	TRBV10-2	TRBJ2-5
CASSQDPGRDQPQHF	TGCGCCAGCAGCCAAGATCCCGGCAGGGACCAGCCCCAGCATTTT	NA	many	TRBV4-3	TRBJ1-5
CASSWDGYNEQFF	TGTGCCAGCAGTTGGGACGGCTACAATGAGCAGTTCTTC	NA	many	TRBV6-2/TRBV6-3	TRBJ2-1
CASNSVGGNQPQHF	TGTGCCAGCAACTCAGTTGGGGGCAATCAGCCCCAGCATTTT	NA	NA	TRBV28	TRBJ1-5
CASSRTGEVSGNTIYF	TGTGCCAGCAGTCGTACAGGGGAAGTTAGTGGAAACACCATATATTTT	TRBD1	NA	TRBV2	TRBJ1-3
CASSKANEQFF	TGTGCCAGCAGTAAGGCCAATGAGCAGTTCTTC	NA	NA	TRBV25-1	TRBJ2-1
CASIFGRETDTQYF	TGTGCCAGCATTTTTGGCAGGGAAACAGATACGCAGTATTTT	NA	many	TRBV6-1	TRBJ2-3
CASSLGTGGPYEQYF	TGTGCCAGCAGCTTAGGGACAGGTGGGCCTTACGAGCAGTACTTC	TRBD1	NA	TRBV7-2	TRBJ2-7
CASSLIGTGGDIQYF	TGTGCCAGCAGCTTAATAGGGACAGGGGGAGACATTCAGTACTTC	TRBD1	few	TRBV7-3	TRBJ2-4
CASSRPGQGNEQYF	TGCGCCAGCAGCCGGCCGGGACAGGGAAACGAGCAGTACTTC	TRBD1	NA	TRBV4-1	TRBJ2-7
CASSLVRGGVNQPQHF	TGTGCCAGCTCACTGGTGCGAGGGGGCGTCAATCAGCCCCAGCATTTT	TRBD1	few	TRBV18	TRBJ1-5
CASQDPKRVDEQHF	TGTGCCAGTCAGGACCCCAAGCGGGTCGACGAGCAGCACTTC	NA	many	TRBV12-3/TRBV12-4	TRBJ2-7
CASRTGRGQTEAFF	TGTGCCAGCAGGACCGGCCGGGGTCAGACTGAAGCTTTCTTT	NA	many	TRBV12-3/TRBV12-4	TRBJ1-1
CASSVGHSNQPQHF	TGTGCCAGTAGTGTGGGACACTCCAATCAGCCCCAGCATTTT	NA	few	TRBV19	TRBJ1-5
CASSFGHPSSYEQYF	TGTGCCAGCAGTTTTGGACACCCGAGCTCCTACGAGCAGTACTTC	NA	many	TRBV27	TRBJ2-7
CASSVGTGGGYTF	TGTGCCAGCAGTGTCGGGACAGGGGGTGGCTACACCTTC	TRBD1	many	TRBV2	TRBJ1-2
CASSLNAGVNTEAFF	TGTGCCAGCAGCTTAAATGCAGGGGTCAACACTGAAGCTTTCTTT	NA	many	TRBV7-3	TRBJ1-1
CASSPRGFLGNQPQHF	TGTGCCAGCAGCCCTAGAGGGTTCCTCGGCAATCAGCCCCAGCATTTT	NA	many	TRBV3-1	TRBJ1-5
CASNNWNTGELFF	TGCGCCAGCAACAACTGGAACACCGGGGAGCTGTTTTTT	NA	NA	TRBV5-1	TRBJ2-2
CASSLEAQGWEQFF	TGTGCCAGCAGCTTAGAGGCACAGGGCTGGGAGCAGTTCTTC	NA	many	TRBV7-8	TRBJ2-1
CASSLIPAGVTDTQYF	TGTGCCAGCAGCTTAATCCCAGCGGGGGTCACAGATACGCAGTATTTT	TRBD2	NA	TRBV7-9	TRBJ2-3
CASSRRQGRGTQETQYF	TGTGCCAGCAGCCGAAGACAGGGGAGGGGGACACAAGAGACCCAGTACTTC	NA	many	TRBV6-1	TRBJ2-5
CASRYYGPTKGYTF	TGTGCCAGCAGATACTACGGGCCGACTAAGGGCTACACCTTC	NA	many	TRBV5-6	TRBJ1-2
CASSEYQGEAFF	TGTGCCAGCAGTGAATACCAGGGGGAAGCTTTCTTT	NA	once	TRBV2	TRBJ1-1
CASSLAGRRLAGGRGEQFF	TGTGCCAGCAGCTTAGCGGGGCGCAGATTAGCGGGGGGGCGGGGTGAGCAGTTCTTC	TRBD2	NA	TRBV7-8	TRBJ2-1
CASSTGGALEETQYF	TGTGCCAGCTCGACAGGGGGCGCCTTAGAAGAGACCCAGTACTTC	TRBD1	many	TRBV28	TRBJ2-5
CASSQVTGGRQTQYF	TGTGCCAGCAGCCAAGTAACAGGAGGTAGACAGACCCAGTACTTC	NA	few	TRBV14	TRBJ2-5